This TCR beta chain came from a study of T cells in Graves' hyperthyroidism and ophthalmopathy. General study results and limits: Also found in blood were most expanded thyroid clonotypes above 0.001.

This clonotype was seen many times. Its antigen is undetermined. Disease duration was under 3 months in the ophthalmopathy patients, who also had a Clinical Activity Score of at least 3 and a NOSPECS grade of at least 4. Exclusion of a patient resulted from uncontrolled infection, other autoimmune disease, pregnancy or lactation. PBMCs were sourced from approximately 9.3 ml fresh peripheral blood. The CDR3 length is 17 residues. V was shortened by 0 bases and J by 1 base, with 16 bases between the two germline ends. CDR1 is SGHTA and CDR2 is FQGNSA in the germline V gene. There were TCR beta CDR3 regions amplified from RNA transcripts. The HTBI primer set drove a first-round RT-PCR of the TCR CDR3. MiXCR, applied by TCRdb to the multiplex PCR reads, yields one record per CDR3 protein. The sample lists 400,000 to 600,000 distinct CDR3 sequences, 15% to 20% occurring once.

The V gene is TRBV7-2, the J gene TRBJ2-7; no firm D call. The sequence came from a woman in her twenties or thirties with Graves' ophthalmopathy. Sequencing input: blood. The CDR3 bases are TGTGCCAGCAGCTTAGCAAGGGCTAGTCAAATATCCTACGAGCAGTACTTC. It codes for CASSLARASQISYEQYF.